This T cell receptor (beta chain) is drawn from a study of Ad26.COV2.S vaccination and SARS-CoV-2 variants. Whole-study findings and limits: Substantial breadth was reported for post-vaccination spike-specific CD8+ and CD4+ T cells. Similar non-spike TCR breadth was observed in recipients of vaccine and of placebo. An underestimation of total T cell responses may have resulted from the TCR breadth and depth analyses.

Here immunoSEQ multiplex PCR was the method, and the copy in TCRdb shows in-frame clones only, minus some. The sample has some 500,000 clones; 89% are singletons. Noted treatment: some 20 received Ad26.COV2.S at low or high dose, single or two shots; about 5 received placebo; per-sample allocation not given. At day 63 after the first vaccine or placebo injection, samples were drawn. The sample came from a Boston adult aged 18-55 years. The CDR3 covers 14 residues. Germline loops: CDR1 SGHRS, CDR2 YFSETQ. V was clipped by 6 bases and J by 8 bases; unmatched bases: 11. This clone was seen a handful of times. Its antigen is currently unknown.

This receptor was taken from a person between 18 and 59 years old who received the Ad26.COV2.S COVID-19 vaccine or a placebo. Sequenced here: peripheral blood, sampled in a trial of Ad26.COV2.S vaccine versus placebo. The chain couples TRBV5-1 to TRBJ1-1, with 9 nucleotides matching TRBD1. The CDR3 sequence: CASTRAPGQGEAFF. The CDR3 DNA reads as TGCGCCAGCACCAGAGCCCCGGGACAGGGAGAAGCTTTCTTT.